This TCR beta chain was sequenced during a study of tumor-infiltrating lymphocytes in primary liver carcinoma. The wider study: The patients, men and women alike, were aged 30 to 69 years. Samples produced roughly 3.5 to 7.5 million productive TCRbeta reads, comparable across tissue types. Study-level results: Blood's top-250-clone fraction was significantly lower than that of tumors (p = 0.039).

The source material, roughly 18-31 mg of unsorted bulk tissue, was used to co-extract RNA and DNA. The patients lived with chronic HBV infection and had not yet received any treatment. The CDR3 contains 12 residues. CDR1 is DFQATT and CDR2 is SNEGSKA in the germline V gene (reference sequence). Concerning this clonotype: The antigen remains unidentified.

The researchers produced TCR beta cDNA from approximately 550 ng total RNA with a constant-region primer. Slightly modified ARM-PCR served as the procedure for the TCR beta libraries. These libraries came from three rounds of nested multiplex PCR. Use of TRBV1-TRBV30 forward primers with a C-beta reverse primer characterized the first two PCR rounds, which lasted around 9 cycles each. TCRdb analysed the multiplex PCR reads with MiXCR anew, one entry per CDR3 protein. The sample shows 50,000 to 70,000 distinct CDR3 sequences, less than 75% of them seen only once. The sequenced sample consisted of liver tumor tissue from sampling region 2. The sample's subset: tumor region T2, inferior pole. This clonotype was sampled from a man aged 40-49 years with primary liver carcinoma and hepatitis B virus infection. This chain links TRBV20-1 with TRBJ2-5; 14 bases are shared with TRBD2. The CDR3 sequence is CGTSGSLETQYF. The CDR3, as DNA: TGCGGGACTAGCGGGAGTTTGGAGACCCAGTACTTC.